This T cell receptor beta chain was observed in a study of early T cells in non-severe SARS-CoV-2 infection. This CDR3 region has 10 residues. Per germline, CDR1 MDHEN and CDR2 SYDVKM. Trimming took off 8 bases at V and 2 bases at J, with 1 base between the two ends. A few counts support this clonotype. MiXCR, run by TCRdb on the 5' RACE reads, gives a single entry per CDR3 protein. The sample includes under 90,000 distinct CDR3 sequences, 13% seen only once; the top ten take roughly 5.5%. The source material was whole blood. The chain carries TRBV28 and TRBJ1-5; D is unclear. The clonotype originates from an adult who was a healthcare worker with PCR-confirmed SARS-CoV-2 infection or an uninfected control (not recorded which). CDR3 sequence (DNA): TGTGCCAGCGGCAATCAGCCCCAGCATTTT. It codes for CASGNQPQHF.